This is a list of T cell receptor beta chains from one sample in a study of blood T cell repertoires in COVID-19. The method was immunoSEQ multiplex PCR; TCRdb's version includes in-frame clones alone and lacks a portion of them. Of about 440,000 clones listed, around nine tenths were seen once; the top ten hold 4% to 5.5%. The sequenced material came from peripheral blood. The receptors derive from a woman in her thirties with acute or convalescent COVID-19. Each CDR3 is given with its conserved first and last residue. The D gene is left open where the match is weak. Clone size appears in some rows only: once, few, many, or a class for an expanded clone.

d_call	v_call	cdr3_length	clone_size	j_call	cdr3_nt	cdr3_aa
NA	TRBV6-4	15	NA	TRBJ2-5	TGTGCCAGCAGTGACTCGTGGACAGACCAAGAGACCCAGTACTTC	CASSDSWTDQETQYF
TRBD2	TRBV5-4	19	NA	TRBJ2-3	TGTGCCAGCAGCTTGGCTAGGACTAGCGGGGGGGCCCGTTCCGATACGCAGTATTTT	CASSLARTSGGARSDTQYF
NA	TRBV12-3/TRBV12-4	13	NA	TRBJ1-5	TGTGCCAGCAGTTTGACACTTCGTCGACCCCAGCATTTT	CASSLTLRRPQHF
TRBD1	TRBV30	14	NA	TRBJ2-7	TGTGCCTGGAAGCACAGGACAGGGGGCTACGAGCAGTACTTC	CAWKHRTGGYEQYF
NA	TRBV5-1	14	NA	TRBJ2-3	TGCGCCAGCAGCTTTCCTCTAGCTCCCGATACGCAGTATTTT	CASSFPLAPDTQYF
NA	TRBV7-9	13	NA	TRBJ1-2	TGTGCCAGCAGCTTAGAGGCAGGGAATGGCTACACCTTC	CASSLEAGNGYTF
TRBD1	TRBV2	15	NA	TRBJ1-1	TGTGCCAGCGCCACGGGACAGGTGAGGAACACTGAAGCTTTCTTT	CASATGQVRNTEAFF
TRBD2	TRBV4-1	15	once	TRBJ2-1	TGCGCCAGCAGCCAGGCTCGACTAGCGGGGAAGGAGCAGTTCTTC	CASSQARLAGKEQFF
NA	TRBV18	13	NA	TRBJ1-2	TGTGCCAGCTCGGAGGGTAAGGGAGGCGGCTACACCTTC	CASSEGKGGGYTF
TRBD2	TRBV3-1/TRBV3-2	16	NA	TRBJ2-3	TGTGCCAGCAGCCCGTTAGCGTGGGGGGGGACAGATACGCAGTATTTT	CASSPLAWGGTDTQYF
TRBD1	TRBV6-5	13	NA	TRBJ1-4	TGTGCCAGCAGGGACAGGGGGCCTGAAAAACTGTTTTTT	CASRDRGPEKLFF
NA	TRBV7-9	12	NA	TRBJ2-7	TGTGCCAGCAGCTCACTAGGCTACGAGCAGTACTTC	CASSSLGYEQYF
TRBD1	TRBV24-1	14	NA	TRBJ2-5	TGTGCCACCAGTTCCGGGACAGGGGGAAAGACCCAGTACTTC	CATSSGTGGKTQYF
TRBD1	TRBV6-5	15	NA	TRBJ2-1	TGTGCCAGCAAAGGATCGAGACAGGGGGGGGATGAGCAGTTCTTC	CASKGSRQGGDEQFF
TRBD1	TRBV2	15	NA	TRBJ2-1	TGTGCCAGCAGTTCGGACAGGACTCGGTACAATGAGCAGTTCTTC	CASSSDRTRYNEQFF
NA	TRBV9	14	NA	TRBJ2-1	TGTGCCAGCAGCGTAGCACCTCAGGGTTACGAGCAGTTCTTC	CASSVAPQGYEQFF
NA	TRBV5-1	11	NA	TRBJ2-4	TGCGCCAGCAGCTGGAGGGGGCTTCAGTACTTC	CASSWRGLQYF
NA	TRBV24-1	16	NA	TRBJ2-2	TGTGCCACCAGTGACTCGACTAGGACGAGCACCGGGGAGCTGTTTTTT	CATSDSTRTSTGELFF
NA	TRBV5-4	14	NA	TRBJ2-5	TGTGCCAGCAGCTTGGCGCGGGTCCGGGAGACCCAGTACTTC	CASSLARVRETQYF
TRBD2	TRBV27	15	NA	TRBJ2-7	TGTGCCAGCAGTTCAAGCGGGGGGGAAACCTACGAGCAGTACTTC	CASSSSGGETYEQYF
NA	TRBV30	12	NA	TRBJ1-2	TGTGCCTGGAGTCCCCAGGGGTTTGGCTACACCTTC	CAWSPQGFGYTF
TRBD2	TRBV15	14	NA	TRBJ2-5	TGTGCCACCAGCAGTAGCGGGGGGCGCGAGACCCAGTACTTC	CATSSSGGRETQYF
TRBD2	TRBV10-2	16	NA	TRBJ2-1	TGCGCCAGCAGGGGACGGACTAGCGAGGTAGGAAATGAGCAGTTCTTC	CASRGRTSEVGNEQFF
TRBD1	TRBV5-6	16	NA	TRBJ2-2	TGTGCCAGCAGCCAAACAGGGGCCCTGAACACCGGGGAGCTGTTTTTT	CASSQTGALNTGELFF
TRBD1	TRBV18	15	NA	TRBJ2-7	TGTGCCAGCTCACCGGGTGGGACAGGGGTCTACGAGCAGTACTTC	CASSPGGTGVYEQYF
TRBD2	TRBV18	14	NA	TRBJ2-5	TGTGCCAGCTCACGCGCGGGGGGCGGAGAGACCCAGTACTTC	CASSRAGGGETQYF
NA	TRBV4-1	17	NA	TRBJ2-7	TGCGCCAGCAGCCAGCTTACTATTCCGGGTCCGTCCTACGAGCAGTACTTC	CASSQLTIPGPSYEQYF
TRBD1	TRBV5-1	13	NA	TRBJ2-7	TGCGCCAGCAGCTCTCAGACAGGGAGCGAGCAGTACTTC	CASSSQTGSEQYF
NA	TRBV7-9	15	once	TRBJ2-1	TGTGCCAGCAGCTTTCGACTAGTCCCCTACAATGAGCAGTTCTTC	CASSFRLVPYNEQFF
TRBD2	TRBV3-1/TRBV3-2	17	NA	TRBJ2-2	TGTGCCAGCAGCCCGAGGACTAGCGGGGACAACACCGGGGAGCTGTTTTTT	CASSPRTSGDNTGELFF
TRBD2	TRBV6-2/TRBV6-3	16	NA	TRBJ2-7	TGTGCCAGCAGTTTTAACCCGGGGGGACCCTCCTACGAGCAGTACTTC	CASSFNPGGPSYEQYF